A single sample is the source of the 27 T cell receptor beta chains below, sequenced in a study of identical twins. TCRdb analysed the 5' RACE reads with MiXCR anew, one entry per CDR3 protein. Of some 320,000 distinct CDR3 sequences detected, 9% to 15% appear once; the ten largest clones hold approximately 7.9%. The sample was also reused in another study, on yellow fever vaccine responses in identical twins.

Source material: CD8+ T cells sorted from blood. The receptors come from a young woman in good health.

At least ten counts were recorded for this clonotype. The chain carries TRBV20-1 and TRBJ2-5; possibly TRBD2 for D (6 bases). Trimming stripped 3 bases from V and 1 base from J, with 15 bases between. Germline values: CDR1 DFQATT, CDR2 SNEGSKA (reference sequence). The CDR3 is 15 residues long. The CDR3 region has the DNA TGCAGTGCTAGCCGACTAGATGAGTCCCAAGAGACCCAGTACTTC. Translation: CSASRLDESQETQYF.

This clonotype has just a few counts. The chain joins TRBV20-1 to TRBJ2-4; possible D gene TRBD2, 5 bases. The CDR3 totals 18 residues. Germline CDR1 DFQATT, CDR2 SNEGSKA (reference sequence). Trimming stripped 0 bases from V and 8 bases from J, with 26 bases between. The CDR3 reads CSARDPWEDGVNSDIQYF. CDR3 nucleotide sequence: TGCAGTGCTAGAGACCCCTGGGAAGACGGGGTAAACAGCGACATTCAGTACTTC.

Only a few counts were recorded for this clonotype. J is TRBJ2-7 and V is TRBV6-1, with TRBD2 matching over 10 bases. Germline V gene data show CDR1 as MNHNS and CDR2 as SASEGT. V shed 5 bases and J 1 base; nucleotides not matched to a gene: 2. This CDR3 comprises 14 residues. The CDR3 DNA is TGTGCCAGCAGTCTAGCGGGGGAGTCCTACGAGCAGTACGTC. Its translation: CASSLAGESYEQYV.

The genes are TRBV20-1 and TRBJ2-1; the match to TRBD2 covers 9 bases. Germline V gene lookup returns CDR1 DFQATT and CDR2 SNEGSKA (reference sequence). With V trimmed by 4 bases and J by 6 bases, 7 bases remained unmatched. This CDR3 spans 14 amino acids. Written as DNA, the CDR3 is TGCAGTGCTACTCAGCGGGAGGTCTTCAATGAGCAGTTCTTC. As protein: CSATQREVFNEQFF.

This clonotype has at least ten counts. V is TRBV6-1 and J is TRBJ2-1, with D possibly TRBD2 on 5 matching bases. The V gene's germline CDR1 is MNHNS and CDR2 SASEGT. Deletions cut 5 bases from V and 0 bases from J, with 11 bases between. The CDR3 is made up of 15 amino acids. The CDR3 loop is CASSPLVSSYNEQFF. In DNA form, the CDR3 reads TGTGCCAGCAGTCCACTAGTGAGCTCCTACAATGAGCAGTTCTTC.

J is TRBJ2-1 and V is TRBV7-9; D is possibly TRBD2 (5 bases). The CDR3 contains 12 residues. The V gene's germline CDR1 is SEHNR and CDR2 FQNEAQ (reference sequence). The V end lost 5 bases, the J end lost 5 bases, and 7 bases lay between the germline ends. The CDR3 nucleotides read TGTGCCAGCAGCCCGACTAACAATGAGCAGTTCTTC. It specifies CASSPTNNEQFF.

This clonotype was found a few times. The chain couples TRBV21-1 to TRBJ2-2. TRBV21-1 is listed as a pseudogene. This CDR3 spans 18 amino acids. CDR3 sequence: CASSKVSRLAGDTGELFF. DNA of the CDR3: TGTGCCAGCAGCAAAGTGTCCCGGTTAGCGGGAGACACCGGGGAGCTGTTTTTT.

The CDR3 DNA is TGCGCCAGCAGCCTCAATCGGGGCGCCTACGAGCAGTACGTC. Protein product: CASSLNRGAYEQYV. The genes are TRBV4-1 and TRBJ2-7; the D call may be TRBD1 or TRBD2 (5 bases each). CDR1 and CDR2 from the germline V gene are MGHRA and YSYEKL. This CDR3 is 14 amino acids long. V gave up 4 bases and J gave up 2 bases, with 12 bases separating them.

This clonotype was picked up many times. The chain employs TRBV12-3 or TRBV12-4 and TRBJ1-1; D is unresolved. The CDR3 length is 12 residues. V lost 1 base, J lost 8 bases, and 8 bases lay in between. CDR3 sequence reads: CASSLGRTEAFF. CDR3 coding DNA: TGTGCCAGCAGTTTAGGGAGGACCGAAGCTTTCTTT.

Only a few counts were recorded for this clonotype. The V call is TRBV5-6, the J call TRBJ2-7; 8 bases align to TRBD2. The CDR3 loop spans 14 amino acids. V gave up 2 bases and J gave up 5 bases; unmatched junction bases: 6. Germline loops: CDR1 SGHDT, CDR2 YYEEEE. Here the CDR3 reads CASSLAGVSDEQYF. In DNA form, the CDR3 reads TGTGCCAGCAGCTTAGCGGGAGTGAGTGACGAGCAGTACTTC.

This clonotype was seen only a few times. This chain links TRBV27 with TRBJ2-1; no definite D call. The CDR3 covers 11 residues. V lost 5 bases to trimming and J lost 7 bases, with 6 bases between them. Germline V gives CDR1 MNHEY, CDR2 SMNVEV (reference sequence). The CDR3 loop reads CASSERNEQFF. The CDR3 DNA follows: TGTGCCAGCAGTGAGAGAAATGAGCAGTTCTTC.

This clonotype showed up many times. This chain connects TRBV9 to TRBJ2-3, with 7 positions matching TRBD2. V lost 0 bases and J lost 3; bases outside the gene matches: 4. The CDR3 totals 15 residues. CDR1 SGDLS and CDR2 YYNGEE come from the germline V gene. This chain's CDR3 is CASSVEGRGTDTQYF. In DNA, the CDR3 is TGTGCCAGCAGCGTAGAAGGGAGGGGAACAGATACGCAGTATTTT.

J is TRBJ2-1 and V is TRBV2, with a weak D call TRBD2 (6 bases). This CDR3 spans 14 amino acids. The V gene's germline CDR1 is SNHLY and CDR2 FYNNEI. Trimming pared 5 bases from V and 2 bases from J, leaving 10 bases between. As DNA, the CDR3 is TGTGCCAGCAGTACGGGACTGGCCTACAATGAGCAGTTCTTC. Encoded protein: CASSTGLAYNEQFF.

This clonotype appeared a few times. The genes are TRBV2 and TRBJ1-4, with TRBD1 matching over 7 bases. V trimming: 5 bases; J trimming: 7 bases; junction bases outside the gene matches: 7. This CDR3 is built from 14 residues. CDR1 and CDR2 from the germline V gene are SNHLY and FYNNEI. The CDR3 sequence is CASSIQGTVEKLFF. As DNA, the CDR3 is TGTGCCAGCAGTATACAGGGGACAGTTGAAAAACTGTTTTTT.

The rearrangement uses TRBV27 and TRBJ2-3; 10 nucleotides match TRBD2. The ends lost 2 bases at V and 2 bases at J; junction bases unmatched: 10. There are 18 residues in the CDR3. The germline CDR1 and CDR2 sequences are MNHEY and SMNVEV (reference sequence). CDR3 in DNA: TGTGCCAGCAGTTTACCACCCTCGACTAGCGGGTACACAGATACGCAGTATTTT. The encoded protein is CASSLPPSTSGYTDTQYF.

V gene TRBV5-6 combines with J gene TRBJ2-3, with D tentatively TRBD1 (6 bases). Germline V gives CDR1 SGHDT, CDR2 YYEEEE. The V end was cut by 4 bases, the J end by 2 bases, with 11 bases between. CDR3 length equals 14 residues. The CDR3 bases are TGTGCCAGCAGCCTAGGACAGTTCACAGATACGCAGTATTTT. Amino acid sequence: CASSLGQFTDTQYF.

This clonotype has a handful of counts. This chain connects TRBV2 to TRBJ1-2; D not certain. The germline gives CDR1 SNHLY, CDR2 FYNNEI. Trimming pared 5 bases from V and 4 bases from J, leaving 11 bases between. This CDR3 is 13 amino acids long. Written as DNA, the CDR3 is TGTGCCAGCAGTTCGCCCGATTTCTATGGCTACACCTTC. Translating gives CASSSPDFYGYTF. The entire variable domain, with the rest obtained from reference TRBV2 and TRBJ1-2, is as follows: EPEVTQTPSHQVTQMGQEVILRCVPISNHLYFYWYRQILGQKVEFLVSFYNNEISEKSEIFDDQFSVERPDGSNFTLKIRSTKLEDSAMYFCASSSPDFYGYTFGSGTRLTVV.

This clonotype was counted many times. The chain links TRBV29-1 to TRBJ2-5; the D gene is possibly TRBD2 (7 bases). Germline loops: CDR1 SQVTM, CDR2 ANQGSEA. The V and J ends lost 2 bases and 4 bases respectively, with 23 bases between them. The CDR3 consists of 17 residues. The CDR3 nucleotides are TGCAGCGTTGAATCGACCAGGGGAGGGAAGAGGGGAGAGACCCAGTACTTC. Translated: CSVESTRGGKRGETQYF.

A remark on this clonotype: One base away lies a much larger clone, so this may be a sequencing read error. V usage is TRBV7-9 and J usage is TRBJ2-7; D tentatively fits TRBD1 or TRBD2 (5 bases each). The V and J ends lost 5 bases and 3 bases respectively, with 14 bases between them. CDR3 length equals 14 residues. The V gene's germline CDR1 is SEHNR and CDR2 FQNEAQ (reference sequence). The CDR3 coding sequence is TGTGCCAGCAGCCGGGGACCAACTAACTACGAGCAGTACTTC. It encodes CASSRGPTNYEQYF.

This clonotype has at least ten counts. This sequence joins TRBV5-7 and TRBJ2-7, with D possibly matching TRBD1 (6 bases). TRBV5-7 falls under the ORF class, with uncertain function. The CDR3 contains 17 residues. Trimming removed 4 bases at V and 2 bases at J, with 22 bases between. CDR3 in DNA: TGTGCCAGCAGCCGAGGGAGTGTATACAGGGTAACCTACGAGCAGTACGTC. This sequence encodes CASSRGSVYRVTYEQYV.

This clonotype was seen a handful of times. The CDR3 loop reads CASSDWLATDTQYF. CDR3 DNA sequence: TGTGCCAGCAGTGACTGGCTAGCCACAGATACGCAGTATTTT. The chain recombines TRBV6-1 with TRBJ2-3; D might be TRBD2 (5 bases). V lost 3 bases to trimming and J lost 2 bases, with 9 bases between them. This CDR3 contains 14 residues. Germline values: CDR1 MNHNS, CDR2 SASEGT.

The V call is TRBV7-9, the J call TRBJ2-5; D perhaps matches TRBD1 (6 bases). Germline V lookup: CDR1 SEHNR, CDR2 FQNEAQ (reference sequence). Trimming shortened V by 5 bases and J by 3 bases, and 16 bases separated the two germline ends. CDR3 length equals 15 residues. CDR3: CASSTLLDSEETQYF. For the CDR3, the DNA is TGTGCCAGCAGCACCCTTTTGGACAGCGAAGAGACCCAGTACTTC.

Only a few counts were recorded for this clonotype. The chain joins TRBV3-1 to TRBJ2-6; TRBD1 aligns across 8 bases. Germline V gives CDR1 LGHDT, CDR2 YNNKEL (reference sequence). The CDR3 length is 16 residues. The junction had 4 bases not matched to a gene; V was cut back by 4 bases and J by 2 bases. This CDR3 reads CASSRQTGAGANVLTF. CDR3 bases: TGTGCCAGCAGCCGACAGACAGGGGCTGGGGCCAACGTCCTGACTTTC. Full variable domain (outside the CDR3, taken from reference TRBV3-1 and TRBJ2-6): DTAVSQTPKYLVTQMGNDKSIKCEQNLGHDTMYWYKQDSKKFLKIMFSYNNKELIINETVPNRFSPKSPDKAHLNLHINSLELGDSAVYFCASSRQTGAGANVLTFGAGSRLTVL.

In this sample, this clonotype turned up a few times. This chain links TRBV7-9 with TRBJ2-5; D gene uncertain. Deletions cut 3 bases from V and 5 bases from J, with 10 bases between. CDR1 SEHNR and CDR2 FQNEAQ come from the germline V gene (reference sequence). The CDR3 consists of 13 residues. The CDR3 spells CASSFLRSETQYF. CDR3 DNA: TGTGCCAGCAGCTTTTTGCGGAGCGAGACCCAGTACTTC.

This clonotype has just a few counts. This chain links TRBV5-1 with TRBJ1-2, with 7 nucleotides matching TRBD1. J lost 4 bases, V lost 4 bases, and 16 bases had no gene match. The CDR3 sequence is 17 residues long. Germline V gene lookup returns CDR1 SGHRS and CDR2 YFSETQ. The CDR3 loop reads CASSQGPTGVSAYGYTF. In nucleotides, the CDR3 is TGCGCCAGCAGCCAGGGGCCTACAGGGGTCAGCGCCTATGGCTACACCTTC. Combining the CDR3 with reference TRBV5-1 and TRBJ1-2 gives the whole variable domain KAGVTQTPRYLIKTRGQQVTLSCSPISGHRSVSWYQQTPGQGLQFLFEYFSETQRNKGNFPGRFSGRQFSNSRSEMNVSTLELGDSALYLCASSQGPTGVSAYGYTFGSGTRLTVV.

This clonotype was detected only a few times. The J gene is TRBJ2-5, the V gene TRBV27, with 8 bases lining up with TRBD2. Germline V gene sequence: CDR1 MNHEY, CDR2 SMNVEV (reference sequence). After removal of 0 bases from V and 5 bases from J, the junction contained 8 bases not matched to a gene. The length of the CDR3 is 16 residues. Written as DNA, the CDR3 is TGTGCCAGCAGTTTATCGCCGGGAGGGCCAGGGGAGACCCAGTACTTC. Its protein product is CASSLSPGGPGETQYF.

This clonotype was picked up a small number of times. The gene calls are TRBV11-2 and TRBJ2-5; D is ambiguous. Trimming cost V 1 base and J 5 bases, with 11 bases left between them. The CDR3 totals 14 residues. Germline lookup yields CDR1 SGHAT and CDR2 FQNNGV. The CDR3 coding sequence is TGTGCCAGCAGCTTAGTTGGCCCTCGGGAGACCCAGTACTTC. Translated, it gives CASSLVGPRETQYF. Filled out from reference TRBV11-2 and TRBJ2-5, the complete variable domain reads EAGVAQSPRYKIIEKRQSVAFWCNPISGHATLYWYQQILGQGPKLLIQFQNNGVVDDSQLPKDRFSAERLKGVDSTLKIQPAKLEDSAVYLCASSLVGPRETQYFGPGTRLLVL.